These T cell receptor beta chains were read from a single sample in a study of cytomegalovirus exposure and HLA in healthy donors. Here immunoSEQ multiplex PCR was the method, and the copy in TCRdb shows in-frame clones only, minus some. The sample yields 200,000 or so clones, roughly 84% seen once. Sequenced sample: PBMCs. All receptors come from a woman between 18 and 30 years old in good health and CMV-seropositive. CDR3s include the opening cysteine and the closing phenylalanine or tryptophan. The D gene is left open where the match is weak. Not every row has a clone size; where given, it reads once, few, many or a size class.

V: TRBV5-1
D: TRBD1
size: NA
J: TRBJ2-7
DNA: TGCGCCAGCAGCTACGGGACAGGGATGATCTCCTACGAGCAGTACTTC
CDR3: CASSYGTGMISYEQYF

V: TRBV6-5
D: TRBD1
size: NA
J: TRBJ1-1
DNA: TGTGCCAGCAGTAGGACAGGAGTTGAAGCTTTCTTT
CDR3: CASSRTGVEAFF

V: TRBV15
D: NA
size: NA
J: TRBJ2-3
DNA: TGTGCCACCAGCACGAGCACAGATACGCAGTATTTT
CDR3: CATSTSTDTQYF

V: TRBV10-1
D: NA
size: NA
J: TRBJ2-5
DNA: TGCGCCAGCAGTGACAGGGGTCAAGAGACCCAGTACTTC
CDR3: CASSDRGQETQYF

V: TRBV11-2
D: NA
size: NA
J: TRBJ2-2
DNA: TGTGCCAGCAGCTTAGAGAACAGGGGAGGTAGGACCGGGGAGCTGTTTTTT
CDR3: CASSLENRGGRTGELFF

V: TRBV2
D: NA
size: NA
J: TRBJ2-3
DNA: TGTGCCAGCAGTGATGGCGGCAGGGGAGGCACAGATACGCAGTATTTT
CDR3: CASSDGGRGGTDTQYF

V: TRBV6-1
D: TRBD1
size: few
J: TRBJ2-5
DNA: TGTGCCAGCACCAAAGGACAGGGTGAGACCCAGTACTTC
CDR3: CASTKGQGETQYF

V: TRBV5-1
D: NA
size: NA
J: TRBJ1-1
DNA: TGCGCCAGCAGCCTGAGGACAGCTACCCGGAGGACTGAAGCTTTCTTT
CDR3: CASSLRTATRRTEAFF

V: TRBV7-6
D: NA
size: NA
J: TRBJ2-7
DNA: TGTGCCAGCAGCTTAGGGGGGCCCTACGAGCAGTACTTC
CDR3: CASSLGGPYEQYF

V: TRBV11-2
D: NA
size: NA
J: TRBJ2-1
DNA: TGTGCCAGCAGCTTAAGTTTCCCGGCGGGGCCCTACAATGAGCAGTTCTTC
CDR3: CASSLSFPAGPYNEQFF

V: TRBV6-1
D: NA
size: NA
J: TRBJ2-7
DNA: TGTGCCAGCAGTGCCCGGGACTGGGCCTACGAGCAGTACTTC
CDR3: CASSARDWAYEQYF

V: TRBV5-4
D: NA
size: NA
J: TRBJ1-2
DNA: TGTGCCAGCAGCCCCCTAGTTGGGTCTAACTATGGCTACACCTTC
CDR3: CASSPLVGSNYGYTF

V: TRBV4-2
D: NA
size: NA
J: TRBJ1-5
DNA: TGTGCCAGCAGCCAAGATGGGCAACAGCCCCAGCATTTT
CDR3: CASSQDGQQPQHF

V: TRBV6-6
D: TRBD1
size: NA
J: TRBJ1-1
DNA: TGTGCCGTCGGGACAGGGATGAACACTGAAGCTTTCTTT
CDR3: CAVGTGMNTEAFF

V: TRBV28
D: TRBD1
size: NA
J: TRBJ1-2
DNA: TGTGCCAGCAGCTCCATAGTGATCCCGCCGGGACAGGGCCCTGCTAGGGGCTACACCTTC
CDR3: CASSSIVIPPGQGPARGYTF

V: TRBV4-1
D: NA
size: NA
J: TRBJ2-5
DNA: TGCGCCAGCAGCATCCTTTCCGGGAGCTCACAAGAGACCCAGTACTTC
CDR3: CASSILSGSSQETQYF

V: TRBV13
D: TRBD1
size: NA
J: TRBJ2-5
DNA: TGTGCCAGCAGCTTAGGAACAGGGGGCTTTGGGACCCAGTACTTC
CDR3: CASSLGTGGFGTQYF

V: TRBV18
D: NA
size: NA
J: TRBJ1-3
DNA: TGTGCCAGCTCACCAGCCGAGGGCTCTGGAAACACCATATATTTT
CDR3: CASSPAEGSGNTIYF

V: TRBV2
D: NA
size: NA
J: TRBJ2-7
DNA: TGTGCCAGCAGTGCCCAAACAGGGGGGGGCTACGAGCAGTACTTC
CDR3: CASSAQTGGGYEQYF

V: TRBV6-5
D: NA
size: NA
J: TRBJ2-1
DNA: TGTGCCAGCAGTCGCGCCAACAATGAGCAGTTCTTC
CDR3: CASSRANNEQFF

V: TRBV5-1
D: TRBD2
size: NA
J: TRBJ2-3
DNA: TGCGCCAGCAGCAGACTAGCAATTAGCACAGATACGCAGTATTTT
CDR3: CASSRLAISTDTQYF

V: TRBV9
D: TRBD1
size: NA
J: TRBJ2-1
DNA: TGTGCCAGCAGCCCCCGGACAGGGCTATCCTACAATGAGCAGTTCTTC
CDR3: CASSPRTGLSYNEQFF

V: TRBV10-3
D: NA
size: once
J: TRBJ1-3
DNA: TGTGCCATCAGTGAGGGGGACACGCTGGGAAACACCATATATTTT
CDR3: CAISEGDTLGNTIYF

V: TRBV27
D: NA
size: few
J: TRBJ1-1
DNA: TGTGCCAGCAGTTTATCGGAGGACACTGAAGCTTTCTTT
CDR3: CASSLSEDTEAFF

V: TRBV19
D: TRBD1
size: few
J: TRBJ1-2
DNA: TGTGCCAGTATTGCCGTCGGGACAGCCGAATATGGCTACACCTTC
CDR3: CASIAVGTAEYGYTF

V: TRBV11-1
D: NA
size: NA
J: TRBJ2-7
DNA: TGTGCCAGCAGCCCCCCCGACACCTACGAGCAGTACTTC
CDR3: CASSPPDTYEQYF

V: TRBV28
D: TRBD2
size: NA
J: TRBJ2-1
DNA: TGTGCCAGCAGTTTAAGGCCCGGGTGGAAAGCGGGAAGGACGGGCAATGAGCAGTTCTTC
CDR3: CASSLRPGWKAGRTGNEQFF

V: TRBV27
D: NA
size: NA
J: TRBJ1-1
DNA: TGTGCCACCGGAGGTGGTGCTGAAGCTTTCTTT
CDR3: CATGGGAEAFF

V: TRBV7-9
D: TRBD1
size: NA
J: TRBJ2-1
DNA: TGTGCCAGCAGCTTCACCGGGACAGGGGATACGTTCTTC
CDR3: CASSFTGTGDTFF

V: TRBV29-1
D: NA
size: NA
J: TRBJ2-7
DNA: TGCAGCGCTCGCGGGATCCTAGGAGGCGAGATAAACTACGAGCAGTACTTC
CDR3: CSARGILGGEINYEQYF

V: TRBV6-1
D: TRBD1
size: NA
J: TRBJ1-2
DNA: TGTGCCAGCAGTTTCCGGGACAGGGGACAGGGCTACACCTTC
CDR3: CASSFRDRGQGYTF

V: TRBV18
D: NA
size: NA
J: TRBJ2-7
DNA: TGTGCCAGCTCACCGCCTGTCGACAGAACCTACGAGCAGTACTTC
CDR3: CASSPPVDRTYEQYF

V: TRBV4-1
D: TRBD1
size: NA
J: TRBJ1-4
DNA: TGCGCCAGCAGCCAGGAGGACAGGGGGCGTGAAAAACTGTTTTTT
CDR3: CASSQEDRGREKLFF

V: TRBV25-1
D: TRBD1
size: many
J: TRBJ2-7
DNA: TGTGCCAGCCGAGGACAGGCAGCCTACGAGCAGTACTTC
CDR3: CASRGQAAYEQYF

V: TRBV15
D: NA
size: many
J: TRBJ2-1
DNA: TGTGCCACCAGCAGGTTAAGAACGGACAATGAGCAGTTCTTC
CDR3: CATSRLRTDNEQFF

V: TRBV6-4
D: TRBD2
size: NA
J: TRBJ2-3
DNA: TGTGCCAGCAGTGTTAGCGGGTTCACAGATACGCAGTATTTT
CDR3: CASSVSGFTDTQYF

V: TRBV27
D: TRBD1
size: NA
J: TRBJ1-5
DNA: TGTGCCAGCAGGTCGCGACAGGGTGGCAATCAGCCCCAGCATTTT
CDR3: CASRSRQGGNQPQHF

V: TRBV15
D: NA
size: once
J: TRBJ1-4
DNA: TGTGCCACCAGCAGAGATTCGCGAACTAATGAAAAACTGTTTTTT
CDR3: CATSRDSRTNEKLFF

V: TRBV7-3
D: NA
size: NA
J: TRBJ2-3
DNA: TGTGCCAGCAGCTCTAGGAGTAGCACAGATACGCAGTATTTT
CDR3: CASSSRSSTDTQYF

V: TRBV5-1
D: NA
size: few
J: TRBJ2-7
DNA: TGCGCCAGCAGCTCGGACATGCAGACCGCGGAATTC
CDR3: CASSSDMQTAEF

V: TRBV4-2
D: NA
size: NA
J: TRBJ2-1
DNA: TGTGCCAGCAGCCAAGTGGAGGGAGGAGAGGACAATGAGCAGTTCTTC
CDR3: CASSQVEGGEDNEQFF

V: TRBV6-1
D: TRBD2
size: NA
J: TRBJ2-1
DNA: TGTGCCAGCAGTCGGACTAGCGGGAGTGGCAATGAGCAGTTCTTC
CDR3: CASSRTSGSGNEQFF

V: TRBV19
D: NA
size: NA
J: TRBJ2-7
DNA: TGTGCCAGTAGTATAAATCCCGCCTACGAGCAGTACTTC
CDR3: CASSINPAYEQYF

V: TRBV28
D: NA
size: NA
J: TRBJ2-7
DNA: TGTGCCAGCCTTAAGCTACAGGGCTACGCCTACGAGCAGTACTTC
CDR3: CASLKLQGYAYEQYF

V: TRBV7-6
D: NA
size: NA
J: TRBJ1-1
DNA: TGTGCCAGCAGCTCGCGTCCTGGGGCGAACACTGAAGCTTTCTTT
CDR3: CASSSRPGANTEAFF

V: TRBV4-1
D: NA
size: NA
J: TRBJ1-4
DNA: TGCGCCAGCACCCAGGAGGTCCTGAATGAAAAACTGTTTTTT
CDR3: CASTQEVLNEKLFF

V: TRBV2
D: TRBD1
size: NA
J: TRBJ2-2
DNA: TGTGCCAGCAGTGATGGCCAGGGGGCATGGGGGGAGCTGTTTTTT
CDR3: CASSDGQGAWGELFF

V: TRBV27
D: NA
size: NA
J: TRBJ2-2
DNA: TGTGCCAGCATGGCCGGACAGCTGAACACCGGGGAGCTGTTTTTT
CDR3: CASMAGQLNTGELFF

V: TRBV29-1
D: TRBD1
size: NA
J: TRBJ2-7
DNA: TGCAGCGTTGACCTTAGACAGGGCGGGCACGAGCAGTACTTC
CDR3: CSVDLRQGGHEQYF

V: TRBV4-1
D: NA
size: NA
J: TRBJ2-5
DNA: TGCGCCAGCAGCCAAGATTCCAGGGTTTTCGGCAAAGAGACCCAGTACTTC
CDR3: CASSQDSRVFGKETQYF

V: TRBV7-3
D: TRBD2
size: NA
J: TRBJ2-1
DNA: TGTGCCAGCAGCTCTCACCGGGGGACTAGACCCAATGAGCAGTTCTTC
CDR3: CASSSHRGTRPNEQFF

V: TRBV28
D: NA
size: NA
J: TRBJ1-5
DNA: TGTGCCAGCAGTTATAGTGACTACAATACCTATAGCAATCAGCCCCAGCATTTT
CDR3: CASSYSDYNTYSNQPQHF

V: TRBV5-1
D: NA
size: NA
J: TRBJ2-1
DNA: TGCGCCAGCAGCTTGGGCCTAGCTGGGAATGAGCAGTTCTTC
CDR3: CASSLGLAGNEQFF